The 29 T cell receptor beta chains given below trace back to one sample, sequenced in a study of blood T cell repertoires in COVID-19. Only in-frame clones appear in the TCRdb table, and some are missing; sequencing was by immunoSEQ multiplex PCR. The profile shows some 250,000 clones, roughly 80% of them singletons. Specimen: peripheral blood. These receptors were collected from a woman in her late teens or twenties with acute or convalescent COVID-19.

This chain joins TRBV27 and TRBJ1-1; 8 positions match TRBD1. Per the germline V gene, CDR1 is MNHEY and CDR2 is SMNVEV (reference sequence). The CDR3 contains 15 residues. J lost 4 bases, V lost 5 bases, and 9 bases had no gene match. DNA for the CDR3: TGTGCCAGCAGTAACGCAGGGGGCCCACTCACTGAAGCTTTCTTT. Translated, it gives CASSNAGGPLTEAFF.

The rearrangement links TRBV30 to TRBJ2-7; D remains ambiguous. This CDR3 contains 15 residues. V lost 0 bases and J lost 0, with 12 bases in between. Germline V gene lookup returns CDR1 GTSNPN and CDR2 SVGIG (reference sequence). The CDR3 protein is CAWSVTERNSYEQYF. CDR3 nucleotides: TGTGCCTGGAGTGTAACCGAGCGTAACTCCTACGAGCAGTACTTC.

V gene TRBV19 combines with J gene TRBJ1-5; TRBD1 is a possible D gene (5 bases). The CDR3 is made up of 14 amino acids. The germline V gene encodes CDR1 LNHDA and CDR2 SQIVND (reference sequence). Trimming pared 6 bases from V and 3 bases from J, leaving 12 bases between. CDR3 amino acids: CASRGGTNNQPQHF. The CDR3 bases are TGTGCCAGTAGAGGAGGGACCAACAATCAGCCCCAGCATTTT.

This rearrangement joins TRBV18 to TRBJ1-1; 9 nucleotides line up with TRBD1. Germline V lookup: CDR1 KGHSH, CDR2 LQKENI. This CDR3 is 16 amino acids long. J gave up 3 bases and V 2 bases, and 7 bases lay outside the gene matches. The CDR3 region has the DNA TGTGCCAGCTCACCAGCACAGGGGGCGCCGGACACTGAAGCTTTCTTT. The encoded protein is CASSPAQGAPDTEAFF.

The J gene is TRBJ1-2, the V gene TRBV12-3 or TRBV12-4; D gene uncertain. CDR3 length: 13 amino acids. The V gene lost 6 bases and the J gene lost 4 bases, with 12 bases spanning the gap. The CDR3 nucleotides are TGTGCCAGCAGCCCTAGTCAAATCTATGGCTACACCTTC. Translated, it gives CASSPSQIYGYTF.

The CDR3 loop is CASRTEQETQYF. CDR3 coding DNA: TGTGCCAGCAGGACGGAGCAAGAGACCCAGTACTTC. The chain couples TRBV28 to TRBJ2-5; D not resolved. This CDR3 spans 12 amino acids. Germline lookup yields CDR1 MDHEN and CDR2 SYDVKM. The V end lost 6 bases, the J end lost 2 bases, and 7 bases lay between the germline ends.

This sequence joins TRBV5-1 and TRBJ1-2, with a possible D match to TRBD1 (5 bases). This CDR3 spans 14 amino acids. V was pared by 6 bases and J by 7 bases, with 19 bases between. Germline assignment: CDR1 SGHRS and CDR2 YFSETQ. CDR3 nucleotides: TGCGCCAGCACCCGGGACCCAACGGGGGGTGGCTACACCTTC. Protein sequence: CASTRDPTGGGYTF. Full variable domain (rest looked up from reference TRBV5-1 and TRBJ1-2): KAGVTQTPRYLIKTRGQQVTLSCSPISGHRSVSWYQQTPGQGLQFLFEYFSETQRNKGNFPGRFSGRQFSNSRSEMNVSTLELGDSALYLCASTRDPTGGGYTFGSGTRLTVV.

V is TRBV6-5 and J is TRBJ2-7; 8 nucleotides align to TRBD2. CDR3 size: 14 residues. Germline trimming cut 6 bases from V and 2 bases from J; bases unmatched to any gene: 6. CDR1 MNHEY and CDR2 SVGAGI come from the germline V gene. The CDR3 bases are TGTGCCAGCAGCCATGGACTAGCTCCCTACGAGCAGTACTTC. Translation gives CASSHGLAPYEQYF.

The genes are TRBV3-1 (or the pseudogene TRBV3-2) and TRBJ2-1; D remains unclear. The germline V gene encodes CDR1 LGHDT and CDR2 YNNKEL (reference sequence). This CDR3 region has 13 residues. V lost 4 bases to trimming and J lost 5 bases, with 9 bases between them. The CDR3 spells CASSLYMDNEQFF. The CDR3 DNA reads TGTGCCAGCAGCCTCTATATGGACAATGAGCAGTTCTTC.

This chain links TRBV5-1 with TRBJ2-3, with D perhaps matching TRBD1 (6 bases). V lost 7 bases and J 2 bases, leaving 17 bases between the germline ends. The germline gives CDR1 SGHRS, CDR2 YFSETQ. The CDR3 is 15 residues long. CDR3 in amino acids: CASSSYGQSTDTQYF. DNA for the CDR3: TGCGCCAGCTCCTCGTATGGACAGTCCACAGATACGCAGTATTTT.

J is TRBJ1-2 and V is TRBV30; 9 positions agree with TRBD1. Germline assignment: CDR1 GTSNPN and CDR2 SVGIG (reference sequence). The CDR3 is 13 amino acids. J gave up 6 bases and V 2 bases, and 4 bases lay outside the gene matches. The CDR3 DNA is TGTGCCTGGAGTACAGGGGGCTGGGATGGCTACACCTTC. Protein product: CAWSTGGWDGYTF. The variable domain in full, with the rest retrieved from reference TRBV30 and TRBJ1-2, is SQTIHQWPATLVQPVGSPLSLECTVEGTSNPNLYWYRQAAGRGLQLLFYSVGIGQISSEVPQNLSASRPQDRQFILSSKKLLLSDSGFYLCAWSTGGWDGYTFGSGTRLTVV.

The rearrangement uses TRBV19 and TRBJ2-5; weak D call: TRBD2 (6 bases). V was trimmed by 8 bases and J by 4 bases, leaving 8 bases between them. The germline gives CDR1 LNHDA, CDR2 SQIVND (reference sequence). This CDR3 spans 11 amino acids. The DNA of the CDR3 is TGTGCCAGTGAGGGAGGAGAGACCCAGTACTTC. Protein sequence: CASEGGETQYF.

The chain is built from TRBV18 and TRBJ2-2, with 10 bases fitting TRBD1. V trimming: 3 bases; J trimming: 3 bases; junction bases outside the gene matches: 7. This CDR3 is built from 17 residues. Germline V gives CDR1 KGHSH, CDR2 LQKENI. CDR3 coding DNA: TGTGCCAGCTCACCGAATCGACAGGGGGCAGACACCGGGGAGCTGTTTTTT. Protein sequence: CASSPNRQGADTGELFF.

The chain carries TRBV9 and TRBJ1-3; the D is unclear. V lost 3 bases and J lost 0, with 7 bases in between. The CDR3 is 14 amino acids. Germline values: CDR1 SGDLS, CDR2 YYNGEE. CDR3 region: CASSGEISGNTIYF. CDR3 in DNA: TGTGCCAGCAGCGGGGAGATCTCTGGAAACACCATATATTTT. Based on the CDR3 plus reference TRBV9 and TRBJ1-3, the full variable domain is DSGVTQTPKHLITATGQRVTLRCSPRSGDLSVYWYQQSLDQGLQFLIQYYNGEERAKGNILERFSAQQFPDLHSELNLSSLELGDSALYFCASSGEISGNTIYFGEGSWLTVV.

This sequence joins TRBV11-3 and TRBJ2-1; TRBD2 matches at 8 bases. V lost 5 bases and J lost 1; bases outside the gene matches: 10. CDR1 SGHNT and CDR2 YENEEA come from the germline V gene. CDR3 length: 17 amino acids. In DNA form, the CDR3 reads TGTGCCAGCAGCCGCAACGGACTAGCTGGATCCTACAATGAGCAGTTCTTC. Protein sequence: CASSRNGLAGSYNEQFF.

CDR3 nucleotide sequence: TGTGCCAGCAGCTTGGCCCTTGGACAGGGGGTCTACGAGCAGTACTTC. Amino acids: CASSLALGQGVYEQYF. This chain uses TRBV5-4 with TRBJ2-7, with TRBD1 matching 10 bases. CDR1 is SGHNT, CDR2 YYREEE, per germline (reference sequence). The CDR3 has 16 amino acids. The ends lost 0 bases at V and 3 bases at J; junction bases unmatched: 6.

This clone occurred once. The chain uses TRBV2 and TRBJ1-5, with D tentatively TRBD1 (5 bases). Germline-derived CDR1 and CDR2 are SNHLY and FYNNEI. Trimming left V 7 bases short and J 7 bases short, with 14 bases between. This CDR3 is built from 13 residues. CDR3 region: CASNRLIDQPQHF. CDR3 in DNA: TGTGCCAGCAACAGGCTAATCGACCAGCCCCAGCATTTT. Based on the CDR3 plus reference TRBV2 and TRBJ1-5, the full variable domain is EPEVTQTPSHQVTQMGQEVILRCVPISNHLYFYWYRQILGQKVEFLVSFYNNEISEKSEIFDDQFSVERPDGSNFTLKIRSTKLEDSAMYFCASNRLIDQPQHFGDGTRLSIL.

The chain has TRBV10-3 and TRBJ1-2, with 7 nucleotides matching TRBD1. V lost 4 bases and J lost 4; bases outside the gene matches: 6. Germline CDR1 is ENHRY and CDR2 is SYGVKD. The CDR3 is 14 amino acids. The CDR3, as DNA: TGTGCCATCAGTGCCGGACAGGCACCCTATGGCTACACCTTC. Protein sequence: CAISAGQAPYGYTF.

This clone was recorded once. The chain recombines TRBV11-3 with TRBJ2-1, with 12 bases fitting TRBD1. V gave up 1 base and J gave up 13 bases; unmatched junction bases: 11. Germline V gene sequence: CDR1 SGHNT, CDR2 YENEEA. This CDR3 comprises 16 residues. The DNA of the CDR3 is TGTGCCAGCAGCTTAGGACCGGGACAGGGGGCATTCGTACAGTTCTTC. As protein: CASSLGPGQGAFVQFF. Using reference TRBV11-3 and TRBJ2-1 for the parts outside the CDR3, the full variable domain is EAGVVQSPRYKIIEKKQPVAFWCNPISGHNTLYWYLQNLGQGPELLIRYENEEAVDDSQLPKDRFSAERLKGVDSTLKIQPAELGDSAVYLCASSLGPGQGAFVQFFGPGTRLTVL.

The V call is TRBV7-2, the J call TRBJ1-1; a weak D match, TRBD1 (6 bases). Germline values: CDR1 SGHTA, CDR2 FQGNSA. This CDR3 is built from 15 residues. V dropped 3 bases and J dropped 0 bases, with 11 bases sitting between them. CDR3 sequence reads: CASSFRQGMNTEAFF. CDR3 coding DNA: TGTGCCAGCAGCTTCAGGCAGGGGATGAACACTGAAGCTTTCTTT.

The chain employs TRBV5-1 and TRBJ2-1, with 13 positions matching TRBD2. There are 14 residues in the CDR3. Germline CDR1 and CDR2: SGHRS and YFSETQ. Trimming took 4 bases from V and 10 from J; bases not matched to a gene: 5. CDR3 bases: TGCGCCAGCAGCACGGGACTAGCGGGACGGGAGCAGTTCTTC. It specifies CASSTGLAGREQFF. Complete variable domain (other parts from reference TRBV5-1 and TRBJ2-1): KAGVTQTPRYLIKTRGQQVTLSCSPISGHRSVSWYQQTPGQGLQFLFEYFSETQRNKGNFPGRFSGRQFSNSRSEMNVSTLELGDSALYLCASSTGLAGREQFFGPGTRLTVL.

CDR3 sequence: CASSPQGSNSPLHF. The CDR3 DNA is TGTGCCAGCAGCCCCCAGGGATCCAATTCACCCCTCCACTTT. V usage is TRBV6-2 or TRBV6-3 and J usage is TRBJ1-6; D perhaps matches TRBD1 (5 bases). The CDR3 runs to 14 residues. Trimming shortened V by 6 bases and J by 7 bases, and 13 bases separated the two germline ends. Germline CDR1 MNHEY, CDR2 SVGEGT.

This clone has more than one count but fewer than ten. The chain combines TRBV5-1 with TRBJ2-1, with 7 bases that match TRBD2. Germline assignment: CDR1 SGHRS and CDR2 YFSETQ. Trimming at V came to 1 base and at J to 6 bases, leaving 4 bases not matched to a gene. This CDR3 is 14 amino acids long. The chain's CDR3 is CASSLLLAGNEQFF. The CDR3 region has the DNA TGCGCCAGCAGCTTGTTGTTAGCGGGCAATGAGCAGTTCTTC.

V is TRBV27 and J is TRBJ2-3; possibly TRBD1 for D (5 bases). CDR3 length: 14 residues. Germline V lookup: CDR1 MNHEY, CDR2 SMNVEV (reference sequence). V dropped 6 bases and J dropped 2 bases, with 12 bases sitting between them. Here the CDR3 reads CASRDILVTDTQYF. CDR3 coding DNA: TGTGCCAGCAGGGACATTCTCGTCACAGATACGCAGTATTTT.

The chain employs TRBV6-5 and TRBJ1-6, with 7 bases fitting TRBD1. This CDR3 is 14 amino acids long. Trimming cost V 6 bases and J 5 bases; bases outside gene matches: 4. CDR1 is MNHEY, CDR2 SVGAGI, per germline. The DNA of the CDR3 is TGTGCCAGCAGACTCGGGACAGATAATTCACCCCTCCACTTT. It codes for CASRLGTDNSPLHF.

CDR3 region: CASSQMPRGAGGYTF. DNA for the CDR3: TGTGCCAGCAGCCAAATGCCCCGGGGGGCGGGTGGCTACACCTTC. This chain links TRBV3-1 (or the pseudogene TRBV3-2) with TRBJ1-2; the D gene is possibly TRBD1 (6 bases). The germline V and J ends were trimmed by 2 bases and 7 bases, with 17 bases remaining between them. CDR3 length equals 15 residues. Germline V lookup: CDR1 LGHDT, CDR2 YNNKEL (reference sequence).

J is TRBJ2-3 and V is TRBV11-2; D is unresolved. Per germline, CDR1 SGHAT and CDR2 FQNNGV. V gave up 5 bases and J gave up 0 bases, with 18 bases separating them. This CDR3 contains 17 residues. The CDR3 sequence: CASSQTFPATSTDTQYF. The DNA of the CDR3 is TGTGCCAGCAGCCAAACCTTTCCGGCGACTAGCACAGATACGCAGTATTTT.

The chain joins TRBV9 to TRBJ2-7, with 14 bases that match TRBD2. Germline CDR1 is SGDLS and CDR2 is YYNGEE. The ends lost 10 bases at V and 2 bases at J; junction bases unmatched: 11. The CDR3 has 16 residues. Here the CDR3 DNA reads TGTGCCGACGGGACTAGCGGGAGCAGCCCTCCCTACGAGCAGTACTTC. Translating it yields CADGTSGSSPPYEQYF.

The chain is built from TRBV29-1 and TRBJ2-7, with D maybe TRBD1 (6 bases). The V gene's germline CDR1 is SQVTM and CDR2 ANQGSEA. CDR3 length: 12 amino acids. Between the trimmed V and J ends, which lost 8 bases and 2 bases, there was a span of 13 bases. The CDR3 protein is CSIPTGPYEQYF. CDR3 in DNA: TGCAGCATCCCGACAGGCCCCTACGAGCAGTACTTC.